At least ten counts were recorded for the clone carrying this T cell receptor beta chain. Antigen unknown. Germline V lookup: CDR1 DFQATT, CDR2 SNEGSKA (reference sequence). The CDR3 loop spans 14 amino acids. J was trimmed by 3 bases and V by 3 bases; bases with no gene match: 6. This entry belongs to a study of Graves' ophthalmopathy and Graves' hyperthyroidism. Study in general: Hyperthyroidism was classified as stable if no ophthalmopathy occurred within 18 months of follow-up. Whole-study results and caveats: Blood also harbored most expanded thyroid clonotypes above 0.001 frequency.

Amplification targeted the TCR beta CDR3 regions, with RNA transcripts as the source material. First-round RT-PCR used HTBI primers; second-round multiplex PCR followed. From the multiplex PCR reads, TCRdb called clonotypes with MiXCR, one entry per CDR3 protein. The sample records roughly 600,000 distinct CDR3 sequences, approximately 35% being singletons. Input material: peripheral blood or thyroid tissue (not recorded which). The clonotype comes from an adult man with Graves' hyperthyroidism. The chain uses TRBV20-1 and TRBJ1-2; 8 bases are shared with TRBD1. This CDR3 is CSASLQGAHYGYTF. DNA for the CDR3: TGCAGTGCTAGTCTGCAGGGGGCTCACTATGGCTACACCTTC.